This T cell receptor beta chain derives from a study of response to subunit inactivated influenza vaccine (dated by TCRdb to the late 2010s). At the level of the whole study: The study used deep quantitative T cell receptor repertoire profiling to track responses to a trivalent subunit inactivated influenza vaccine.

V loses 0 bases at its end and J loses 5 bases; junction bases beyond the gene matches: 6. The CDR3 holds 16 amino acids from the cysteine to the phenylalanine. Here the CDR3 DNA is all that survives: 48 bases in frame from base 1. In the germline V gene, CDR1 corresponds to SGHAT and CDR2 to FQNNGV. Study-wide findings and limitations: The authors suggested that each seasonal influenza vaccination may recruit only a limited number of new T cells.

The library was produced with RT-PCR. The instrument was an Illumina HiSeq 2500. TCRdb itself trimmed the public reads at Q25 with fastp, ran MiXCR and retained productive beta chains. Every distinct CDR3 protein forms one entry, paired with its most common genes and DNA. A total of about 610,000 distinct CDR3 sequences appear in this sample, roughly 15% of them only once. The ten largest clones represent more than 9.5% of the sample. On this clonotype itself: Its target antigen remains unknown. The sample holds no much larger clone one base away, and base qualities are not on file.

The rearrangement combines TRBV11-2 with TRBJ2-3, and TRBD2 matches 9 of the central bases. This clonotype was sampled from a man in his forties or fifties who received an inactivated influenza vaccine. Donor details come from another sample of the same person, matched by shared clones. The sequencing here drew on PBMCs from blood, taken 11 to 12 days after vaccination. The bases read TGTGCCAGCAGCTTAGAGTTGCGGGGGGGCCTAGATACGCAGTATTTT. Its product reads: CASSLELRGGLDTQYF.